One and the same sample provided the 10 T cell receptor beta chains below, sequenced in a study of molecular identifiers for immune sequencing clone quantification. One entry per CDR3 protein, called by TCRdb with MiXCR from the PCR reads. The sample lists about 640,000 distinct CDR3 sequences, less than 20% seen once, with 0.75% to 0.95% in the top ten. The sequenced sample was naive CD8+ T cells from blood, with Jurkat cell RNA spiked in. Stated subset: FACS-sorted CD8+CD4-CCR7+CD45RA+ naive T cells. The receptors were sampled from a human donor in good health. Some libraries in this study had Jurkat cell RNA spiked in.

This clonotype was picked up many times. The chain is built from TRBV7-9 and TRBJ1-1, with TRBD1 matching 11 bases. Germline CDR1 reads SEHNR; CDR2 reads FQNEAQ (reference sequence). Trimming at V came to 1 base and at J to 11 bases, leaving 9 bases not matched to a gene. The CDR3 consists of 15 residues. CDR3 loop: CASSLGGQGAEYAFF. The CDR3 region has the DNA TGTGCCAGCAGCTTAGGAGGACAGGGGGCGGAGTATGCTTTCTTT.

This clonotype was counted between two and nine times. The conserved closing phenylalanine or tryptophan is absent in this CDR3, likely reflecting a read error. The V call is TRBV9, the J call TRBJ2-3; D is possibly TRBD1 (7 bases). Deletions cut 4 bases from V and 2 bases from J, with 20 bases between. Germline V gene data show CDR1 as SGDLS and CDR2 as YYNGEE. The CDR3 runs to 17 residues. This CDR3 reads CASSTSRQGGPTDTQYL. CDR3 nucleotides: TGTGCCAGCAGCACTAGCCGACAGGGTGGACCCACAGATACGCAGTATCTT.

This clonotype was detected only a few times. V usage is TRBV18 and J usage is TRBJ2-1, with TRBD2 identical over 7 bases. CDR1 is KGHSH, CDR2 LQKENI, per germline. V dropped 1 base and J dropped 8; count of bases not matched to a gene: 20. The CDR3 runs 19 residues. The CDR3 reads CASSPHGGTHEARTDEQFF. The CDR3 DNA is TGTGCCAGCTCACCACACGGGGGGACCCACGAGGCCAGGACGGATGAGCAGTTCTTC.

This clonotype was observed many times. CDR3 residues: CAWRGDRSYNEQFF. The CDR3 DNA reads as TGTGCCTGGAGGGGCGACCGCTCCTACAATGAGCAGTTCTTC. This chain connects TRBV30 to TRBJ2-1; D not resolved. The V gene's germline CDR1 is GTSNPN and CDR2 SVGIG (reference sequence). The CDR3 spans 14 residues. Trimming shortened V by 3 bases and J by 0 bases, and 9 bases separated the two germline ends.

With regard to this clonotype: This clone may be a read error of a much larger clone one base away. Since the CDR3 does not end with the conserved phenylalanine or tryptophan, this likely comes from a read error. The V call is TRBV29-1, the J call TRBJ2-1, with TRBD2 as a possible D gene (5 bases). The V gene lost 3 bases and the J gene lost 8 bases, with 8 bases spanning the gap. This CDR3 contains 11 residues. CDR1 SQVTM and CDR2 ANQGSEA come from the germline V gene. CDR3 in DNA: TGCAGCGTTGAGTTTAGCGATGAGCAGTTCTAC. Amino acid sequence: CSVEFSDEQFY.

This clonotype occurred a few times. This rearrangement joins TRBV3-1 to TRBJ2-7, with 7 bases identical to TRBD1. CDR3 length equals 15 residues. The germline gives CDR1 LGHDT, CDR2 YNNKEL (reference sequence). With V trimmed by 1 base and J by 6 bases, 9 bases remained unmatched. CDR3 residues: CASSQASDRVREQYF. The CDR3 DNA follows: TGTGCCAGCAGCCAAGCCTCCGACAGGGTACGCGAGCAGTACTTC.

This clonotype occurred many times. Here the CDR3 DNA reads TGCAGTGCTGACTCAGGGGGCTACGAGCAGTACTTC. It encodes CSADSGGYEQYF. The rearrangement joins TRBV20-1 to TRBJ2-7; 7 nucleotides match TRBD1. CDR1 and CDR2 from the germline V gene are DFQATT and SNEGSKA (reference sequence). CDR3 size: 12 residues. Trimming took 5 bases from V and 3 from J; bases not matched to a gene: 4.

The chain carries TRBV27 and TRBJ2-7; D gene ambiguous. From germline, CDR1 is MNHEY and CDR2 SMNVEV (reference sequence). V lost 7 bases and J 3 bases, leaving 13 bases between the germline ends. The CDR3 sequence is 13 residues long. CDR3 nucleotides: TGTGCCAGCACCTGGGGTATGGGCTACGAGCAGTACTTC. It codes for CASTWGMGYEQYF.

With respect to this clonotype: A much larger clone lies one base from this, so it may be a read error. The rearrangement joins TRBV9 to TRBJ2-5; no reliable D call. Germline values: CDR1 SGDLS, CDR2 YYNGEE. The CDR3 consists of 15 residues. For the CDR3, the DNA is TGTGCCAGCAGCGTAGCTTACAGCAGCCAAGAGACCCAGTGCTTC. This translates into CASSVAYSSQETQCF. The full variable domain, completed using reference TRBV9 and TRBJ2-5, is DSGVTQTPKHLITATGQRVTLRCSPRSGDLSVYWYQQSLDQGLQFLIQYYNGEERAKGNILERFSAQQFPDLHSELNLSSLELGDSALYFCASSVAYSSQETQCFGPGTRLLVL.

This clonotype was recorded at least ten times. This chain uses TRBV28 with TRBJ2-3; a weak D match, TRBD1 (6 bases). This CDR3 has 17 residues. The germline gives CDR1 MDHEN, CDR2 SYDVKM. The V end lost 6 bases, the J end lost 0 bases, and 19 bases lay between the germline ends. In DNA, the CDR3 is TGTGCCAGCAGCCAAGCCCGGCTGGGGGCCAGCACAGATACGCAGTATTTT. It specifies CASSQARLGASTDTQYF.